Shown below are 5 T cell receptor beta chains from a single sample sequenced in a study of shared clonotypes between healthy human individuals. Sequencing was performed with immunoSEQ multiplex PCR; in TCRdb, only in-frame clones are kept and a portion is missing. Counted here are 2 million to 2.5 million clones, 90% to 95% occurring once; the ten biggest clones make up approximately 0.13%. Specimen: naive CD4+ T cells sorted from blood. Subset specified: CD45RA+ positively selected. The receptor source for this set is a man younger than 35 in good health.

In regard to this clone: A junction boundary mismatches the germline segment, possibly from a read error. This sequence joins TRBV5-1 and TRBJ1-6; D gene uncertain. CDR1 and CDR2 (germline): SGHRS, YFSETQ. The CDR3 is 16 amino acids. CDR3 region: CASRLAASSYNSPLHF. CDR3 nucleotides: TGCGCCAGCAGGTTGGCAGCGAGCTCCTATAATTCACCCCTCCACTTT.

The chain has TRBV29-1 and TRBJ2-3; TRBD1 aligns across 11 bases. The CDR3 is made up of 13 amino acids. Germline CDR1 SQVTM, CDR2 ANQGSEA. The CDR3 loop reads CSHWGQGVNTQYF. The CDR3 DNA follows: TGCAGTCATTGGGGACAGGGGGTGAATACGCAGTATTTT.

The V and J genes are TRBV29-1 and TRBJ2-3; 11 bases agree with TRBD1. The CDR3 is 14 amino acids. V shed 7 bases and J 0 bases; nucleotides not matched to a gene: 3. Germline CDR1 and CDR2: SQVTM and ANQGSEA. The CDR3 spells CSARTGGSTDTQYF. As DNA, the CDR3 is TGCAGCGCTCGGACAGGGGGCAGCACAGATACGCAGTATTTT.

V and J are TRBV6-5 and TRBJ1-2; 7 positions agree with TRBD1. With V trimmed by 5 bases and J by 4 bases, 7 bases remained unmatched. Looked up from germline, CDR1 is MNHEY and CDR2 is SVGAGI. The CDR3 consists of 14 residues. CDR3 DNA: TGTGCCAGCAGTCCAAGACAGGGTTTCTATGGCTACACCTTC. It yields the protein CASSPRQGFYGYTF.

The chain is built from TRBV28 and TRBJ2-1; D gene uncertain. CDR3 size: 14 residues. Germline values: CDR1 MDHEN, CDR2 SYDVKM. The V end lost 5 bases, the J end lost 4 bases, and 12 bases lay between the germline ends. The chain's CDR3 is CASSDPPNYNEQFF. The CDR3 nucleotides read TGTGCCAGCAGTGACCCCCCAAATTACAATGAGCAGTTCTTC. The full variable domain, in which reference TRBV28 and TRBJ2-1 provide the parts outside the CDR3, is DVKVTQSSRYLVKRTGEKVFLECVQDMDHENMFWYRQDPGLGLRLIYFSYDVKMKEKGDIPEGYSVSREKKERFSLILESASTNQTSMYLCASSDPPNYNEQFFGPGTRLTVL.